This T cell receptor beta chain came from a study of T cell clonality in common variable immunodeficiency. Study-wide results and limits: Common variable immunodeficiency TCR beta sequences reportedly had fewer deletions and N-nucleotide insertions.

Most patients and controls had Caucasian heritage. Heparinized whole blood, roughly 4.5 to 9 ml, came from each donor. Ten or more counts support this clone. What it binds is unknown. The read stops 3 residues short of the end of the CDR3; the missing end is completed from the germline J gene. TCRdb's table, derived via immunoSEQ multiplex PCR, lists solely in-frame clones and lacks some. Captured here are 25,000 to 30,000 clones, none seen once; the top ten comprise approximately 3%. CDR1 is DFQATT, CDR2 SNEGSKA, per germline (reference sequence). The CDR3 totals 16 residues. J gave up 7 bases and V 0 bases, and 8 bases lay outside the gene matches.

The rearrangement links TRBV20-1 to TRBJ2-1; TRBD2 matches 11 bases. Material: peripheral blood mononuclear cells. The clonotype was recovered from a human donor with common variable immunodeficiency. CDR3 sequence reads: CSARDLIAGGWNEQFF. The sequenced part of the CDR3 DNA is TGCAGTGCTAGAGATCTTATAGCGGGGGGGTGGAATGAG.